This TCR beta chain derives from a study of lymphopenia after photon versus proton radiotherapy. Profiling relied on immunoSEQ multiplex PCR, and the TCRdb table lists in-frame clones only, not all of them. This table holds about 37,000 clones, 70% to 90% found once. The CDR3 consists of 13 residues. Germline V gene lookup returns CDR1 SEHNR and CDR2 FQNEAQ (reference sequence). V was clipped by 8 bases and J by 4 bases, with 15 bases between them. In this sample, this clone turned up a few times. The antigen remains undetermined. Study-wide results and limits: Post-nadir TCR diversity decline inversely tracked overall survival among those who died. After lymphocyte nadir, photon-treated repertoires showed oligoclonal expansion, especially CD8+ Temra. Photon-treated patients lost naive T cells and TCR diversity; proton-treated stayed stable. Better survival with proton therapy was suggested as possible, not demonstrated.

The receptor's source is a man between 50 and 59 years old with gastric cancer. This chain uses TRBV7-9 with TRBJ2-7; D uncertain. The sample consisted of peripheral blood, taken from a patient treated with photon-based radiotherapy. In DNA, the CDR3 is TGTGCCAGCCAATCGACCGAAACTTACGAGCAGTACTTC. Amino acid sequence: CASQSTETYEQYF.